Following are 28 T cell receptor beta chains from one sample sequenced in a study of blood T cells in healthy people across ages. Together with a sample-barcoded 5' primer, a J-beta primer mix was included in a second PCR lasting about 7 to 12 cycles. TCRdb re-analysed the 5' RACE reads in MiXCR, keeping a single row per CDR3 protein. The sample lists 650,000 to 1,000,000 distinct CDR3 sequences, around half occurring once. The source material was blood. The receptors come from a man older than 75 in good health.

This clonotype was observed a few times. The genes are TRBV7-2 and TRBJ2-4; 9 nucleotides agree with TRBD1. CDR3 length: 17 amino acids. The junction had 14 bases not matched to a gene; V was cut back by 4 bases and J by 7 bases. Germline-derived CDR1 and CDR2 are SGHTA and FQGNSA. This chain's CDR3 is CASSSTGTGSRWNIQYF. The CDR3 DNA follows: TGTGCCAGCAGCTCGACCGGGACAGGGTCGCGGTGGAACATTCAGTACTTC.

CDR3 coding DNA: TGCAGTGCTAGGTCCGGGACAGGGGTAGGGGAAAAACTGTTTTTT. Translating gives CSARSGTGVGEKLFF. V usage is TRBV20-1 and J usage is TRBJ1-4; 10 nucleotides match TRBD1. The CDR3 covers 15 residues. J lost 8 bases, V lost 3 bases, and 9 bases had no gene match. Per germline, CDR1 DFQATT and CDR2 SNEGSKA (reference sequence).

This chain uses TRBV7-9 with TRBJ2-7; D gene uncertain. CDR3 length: 14 residues. V was pared by 1 base and J by 7 bases, with 14 bases between. Looked up from germline, CDR1 is SEHNR and CDR2 is FQNEAQ (reference sequence). CDR3 loop: CASSLDGQYNEQYF. The CDR3, as DNA: TGTGCCAGCAGCTTAGACGGGCAGTACAATGAGCAGTACTTC.

The chain has TRBV9 and TRBJ2-3; TRBD2 matches at 9 bases. Germline CDR1 and CDR2: SGDLS and YYNGEE. The CDR3 is made up of 16 amino acids. Trimming took 0 bases from V and 5 from J; bases not matched to a gene: 7. The CDR3 sequence: CASSVGGGRALDTQYF. The CDR3 DNA reads TGTGCCAGCAGCGTAGGCGGCGGGAGGGCCCTAGATACGCAGTATTTT. The full variable domain, in which reference TRBV9 and TRBJ2-3 provide the parts outside the CDR3, is DSGVTQTPKHLITATGQRVTLRCSPRSGDLSVYWYQQSLDQGLQFLIQYYNGEERAKGNILERFSAQQFPDLHSELNLSSLELGDSALYFCASSVGGGRALDTQYFGPGTRLTVL.

The chain employs TRBV20-1 and TRBJ2-5; D is unclear. The CDR3 extends over 15 amino acids. Trimming removed 0 bases from V and 11 bases from J, with 22 bases in between. Germline values: CDR1 DFQATT, CDR2 SNEGSKA (reference sequence). The DNA of the CDR3 is TGCAGTGCTAGAGATCTTCAGGCAGTCTACAATGAGCAGTACTTC. It is translated as CSARDLQAVYNEQYF.

V gene TRBV7-9 combines with J gene TRBJ1-3, with 7 bases fitting TRBD1. The CDR3 covers 14 residues. The trim removed 7 bases at V and 8 bases at J, leaving 11 bases unmatched. Germline V gene data show CDR1 as SEHNR and CDR2 as FQNEAQ (reference sequence). The CDR3 region has the DNA TGTGCCAGCAAAACCAGGGGGAACTCTGACACCATATATTTT. Translation gives CASKTRGNSDTIYF.

This clonotype was counted only a few times. CDR3 residues: CSAPTPLAGGSNEQFF. The CDR3 coding sequence is TGCAGTGCTCCCACCCCCCTAGCGGGAGGATCCAATGAGCAGTTCTTC. The chain links TRBV20-1 to TRBJ2-1, with 11 bases identical to TRBD2. The CDR3 consists of 16 residues. The ends lost 5 bases at V and 6 bases at J; junction bases unmatched: 12. Germline V gene lookup returns CDR1 DFQATT and CDR2 SNEGSKA (reference sequence).

As regards this clonotype: A much larger clone lies a single base off, so this may be a read error. The V call is TRBV30, the J call TRBJ2-1, with 7 bases lining up with TRBD1. Looked up from germline, CDR1 is GTSNPN and CDR2 is SVGIG (reference sequence). The CDR3 loop spans 14 amino acids. V lost 3 bases, J lost 0 bases, and 2 bases stayed unmatched. CDR3 amino acids: CAWRKGASYNEQFF. CDR3 in DNA: TGTGCCTGGAGGAAGGGGGCCTCCTACAATGAGCAGTTCTTC.

V and J are TRBV6-5 and TRBJ2-5; D remains unclear. Deletions cut 4 bases from V and 3 bases from J, with 15 bases between. This CDR3 is 15 amino acids long. Germline V lookup: CDR1 MNHEY, CDR2 SVGAGI. In nucleotides, the CDR3 is TGTGCCAGCAGTTTCAGATCGGTGGAAGAAGAGACCCAGTACTTC. Residues: CASSFRSVEEETQYF.

V and J are TRBV7-2 and TRBJ2-1, with D unclear. The germline V gene encodes CDR1 SGHTA and CDR2 FQGNSA. Trimming cost V 1 base and J 9 bases, with 13 bases left between them. The CDR3 loop spans 14 amino acids. CDR3 amino acids: CASSLVWQSPEQFF. The CDR3 DNA is TGTGCCAGCAGCTTAGTATGGCAATCTCCTGAGCAGTTCTTC.

This clonotype has more than one count but fewer than ten. This chain links TRBV12-3 or TRBV12-4 with TRBJ2-5, with D tentatively TRBD1 (6 bases). The V and J ends lost 2 bases and 2 bases respectively, with 12 bases between them. The length of the CDR3 is 15 residues. CDR3 protein: CASSLFGDRQETQYF. DNA of the CDR3: TGTGCCAGCAGTTTATTCGGCGACAGGCAAGAGACCCAGTACTTC.

The chain uses TRBV5-1 and TRBJ2-2; D is uncertain. V was cut by 4 bases and J by 3 bases, with 10 bases left in between. CDR3 size: 14 residues. In germline, CDR1 is SGHRS, CDR2 YFSETQ. Here the CDR3 reads CASSLEGHTGELFF. The CDR3 coding sequence is TGCGCCAGCAGCCTTGAAGGGCACACCGGGGAGCTGTTTTTT.

This clonotype was observed a few times. The V gene is TRBV20-1, the J gene TRBJ2-3; TRBD1 agrees at 7 bases. The CDR3 contains 15 residues. Germline trimming cut 6 bases from V and 1 base from J; bases unmatched to any gene: 10. Germline CDR1 DFQATT, CDR2 SNEGSKA (reference sequence). CDR3 in amino acids: CSARTGRQGTDTQYF. DNA for the CDR3: TGCAGTGCAAGGACAGGTCGGCAGGGCACAGATACGCAGTATTTT.

This clonotype showed up just once. A single base separates this from a much larger clone, so it may be a read error. The chain recombines TRBV7-2 with TRBJ2-3; 7 bases map to TRBD1. The CDR3 spans 13 residues. The germline V gene encodes CDR1 SGHTA and CDR2 FQGNSA. In DNA, the CDR3 is TGTGCCAGCAGCTCCGACAGGGCAGATGCGCAGTATTTT. Residues: CASSSDRADAQYF.

The rearrangement uses TRBV5-1 and TRBJ1-1, with D possibly matching TRBD1 (6 bases). Germline values: CDR1 SGHRS, CDR2 YFSETQ. Trimming removed 0 bases at V and 4 bases at J, with 22 bases between. The CDR3 length is 18 residues. The CDR3 protein is CASSLDEFGTGRGTEAFF. In DNA, the CDR3 is TGCGCCAGCAGCTTGGATGAGTTTGGAACAGGGCGAGGCACTGAAGCTTTCTTT.

This chain uses TRBV3-1 with TRBJ2-5; 13 bases line up with TRBD2. The J call may be mistaken, given a closer DNA end match to TRBJ2-7. Germline CDR1 reads LGHDT; CDR2 reads YNNKEL (reference sequence). This CDR3 comprises 15 residues. This CDR3 reads CATSAGLAGSYEQYF. The CDR3 region has the DNA TGTGCCACCTCCGCGGGACTAGCGGGATCCTACGAGCAGTACTTC.

The rearrangement uses TRBV7-2 and TRBJ1-3; D remains ambiguous. With 2 bases removed from V and 4 bases from J, the gap between germline ends came to 15 bases. The CDR3 totals 16 residues. The germline CDR1 and CDR2 sequences are SGHTA and FQGNSA. The CDR3 nucleotides are TGTGCCAGCAGCTTATCCCTTCCAGTGGCGGGAAACACCATATATTTT. Amino acids: CASSLSLPVAGNTIYF.

This clonotype has more than one count but fewer than ten. This chain joins TRBV3-1 and TRBJ2-5, with 9 bases that match TRBD2. From germline, CDR1 is LGHDT and CDR2 YNNKEL (reference sequence). The CDR3 runs 17 residues. V lost 0 bases to trimming and J lost 2 bases; unmatched junction nucleotides: 7. The CDR3 protein is CASSQDLRLAGQETQYF. The CDR3 bases are TGTGCCAGCAGCCAAGATCTTAGGCTAGCGGGACAAGAGACCCAGTACTTC.

This clonotype was picked up one time. The chain is built from TRBV11-2 and TRBJ2-1, with TRBD2 matching over 7 bases. The ends lost 8 bases at V and 4 bases at J; junction bases unmatched: 2. This CDR3 region has 12 residues. Germline CDR1 SGHAT, CDR2 FQNNGV. DNA of the CDR3: TGTGCCAGCGCGGGGGATTACAATGAGCAGTTCTTC. Translation gives CASAGDYNEQFF.

The V call is TRBV15, the J call TRBJ2-7, with D perhaps TRBD2 (5 bases). The CDR3 covers 13 residues. V lost 0 bases and J lost 10, with 13 bases in between. Germline CDR1 is LNHNV and CDR2 is YYDKDF (reference sequence). The CDR3 coding sequence is TGTGCCACCAGCAGAGATCTATCGAGGGCCCAGTACTTC. The encoded protein is CATSRDLSRAQYF.

The V and J genes are TRBV9 and TRBJ2-7; D unresolved. CDR1 and CDR2 (germline): SGDLS, YYNGEE. The germline V and J ends were trimmed by 2 bases and 2 bases, with 5 bases remaining between them. The CDR3 runs to 12 residues. The CDR3 region is CASSVDPYEQYF. The CDR3 bases are TGTGCCAGCAGCGTCGACCCCTACGAGCAGTACTTC.

This chain joins TRBV5-1 and TRBJ1-1; 7 positions agree with TRBD1. This CDR3 contains 13 residues. In germline, CDR1 is SGHRS, CDR2 YFSETQ. Losses at the gene ends were 4 bases for V and 11 bases for J; bases not matched to a gene: 11. CDR3: CASSQPSGTEAFF. CDR3 DNA: TGCGCCAGCAGCCAACCCTCCGGGACAGAGGCTTTCTTT.

In this sample, this clonotype turned up once. This chain joins TRBV10-3 and TRBJ1-4; D may be TRBD1 (5 bases). From germline, CDR1 is ENHRY and CDR2 SYGVKD. V lost 6 bases and J 4 bases, leaving 12 bases between the germline ends. The CDR3 sequence is 14 residues long. The CDR3 region is CAIRSERGNEKLFF. The CDR3 nucleotides read TGTGCCATCAGATCGGAGAGGGGTAATGAAAAACTGTTTTTT.

This clonotype has only a few counts. For the CDR3, the DNA is TGTGCCAGCAGCACCGACAGGGAACTAGGGCAGTACTTC. Its translation: CASSTDRELGQYF. The chain is built from TRBV27 and TRBJ2-4; 7 bases match TRBD1. Germline V CDR1 and CDR2: MNHEY, SMNVEV (reference sequence). The CDR3 consists of 13 residues. With 6 bases clipped from V and 13 bases from J, the junction kept 12 bases outside the gene matches.

This clonotype appeared once. J is TRBJ2-5 and V is TRBV5-1, with D perhaps TRBD1 (6 bases). Judging by the DNA end, TRBJ2-7 fits better; the J call may be wrong. The CDR3 length is 14 residues. Germline V gives CDR1 SGHRS, CDR2 YFSETQ. CDR3 residues: CASSPQGIFNEQYF. For the CDR3, the DNA is TGCGCCAGCAGTCCCCAGGGGATCTTCAACGAGCAGTACTTC.

The chain couples TRBV27 to TRBJ2-1, with 8 bases aligning to TRBD2. The CDR3 extends over 14 amino acids. Trimming cost V 6 bases and J 8 bases; bases outside gene matches: 9. Per germline, CDR1 MNHEY and CDR2 SMNVEV (reference sequence). The DNA for the CDR3 is TGTGCCAGCAGGAGGTACGGGGGGGTTGATGAGCAGTTCTTC. Translation gives CASRRYGGVDEQFF.

The V gene is TRBV7-2, the J gene TRBJ2-1; D is unclear. Trimming left V 0 bases short and J 9 bases short, with 9 bases between. From germline, CDR1 is SGHTA and CDR2 FQGNSA. The CDR3 totals 13 residues. CDR3 in DNA: TGTGCCAGCAGCTTAGCGATGGTTAGTGAGCAGTTCTTC. Translated, it gives CASSLAMVSEQFF.

The gene calls are TRBV24-1 and TRBJ2-7, with TRBD1 identical over 9 bases. The V segment lost 3 bases and the J segment 7 bases; nucleotides outside the gene matches: 3. CDR1 is KGHDR, CDR2 SFDVKD, per germline. This CDR3 comprises 13 residues. In DNA, the CDR3 is TGTGCCACCAGTGATGGGACAGGGAAAGAGCAGTACTTC. Translating it yields CATSDGTGKEQYF.